The TCR beta chain under discussion was sequenced for a study of cytomegalovirus exposure and HLA in healthy donors. The PCR used 60 Vbeta and 13 Jbeta primers. Only in-frame clones appear in the TCRdb table, and some are missing; sequencing was by immunoSEQ multiplex PCR. The sample holds fewer than 200,000 clones, 80% seen once. The CDR3 is 14 amino acids. Germline V CDR1 and CDR2: SGHDT, YYEEEE. With 2 bases clipped from V and 7 bases from J, the junction kept 6 bases outside the gene matches. Sequencing used PBMCs. This sequence was found in a boy aged 5-17 years in good health and CMV-seronegative. The rearrangement links TRBV5-6 to TRBJ1-1, with 9 bases lining up with TRBD1. The CDR3 sequence: CASSLTGGLFEAFF. The CDR3 nucleotides read TGTGCCAGCAGCTTAACAGGGGGCTTGTTTGAAGCTTTCTTT.